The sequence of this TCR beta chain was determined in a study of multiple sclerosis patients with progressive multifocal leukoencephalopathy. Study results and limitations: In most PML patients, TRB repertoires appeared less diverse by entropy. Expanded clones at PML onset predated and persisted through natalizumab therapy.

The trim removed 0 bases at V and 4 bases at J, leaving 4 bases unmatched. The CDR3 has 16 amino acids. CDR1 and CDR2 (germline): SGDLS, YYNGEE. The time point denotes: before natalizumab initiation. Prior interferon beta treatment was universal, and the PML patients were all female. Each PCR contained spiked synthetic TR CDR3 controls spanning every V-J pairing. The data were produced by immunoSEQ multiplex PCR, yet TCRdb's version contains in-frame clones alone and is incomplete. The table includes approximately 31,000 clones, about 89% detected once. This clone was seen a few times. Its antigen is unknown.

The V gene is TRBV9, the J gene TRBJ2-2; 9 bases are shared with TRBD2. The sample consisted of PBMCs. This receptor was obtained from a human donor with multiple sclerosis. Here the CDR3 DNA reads TGTGCCAGCAGCGTAGGGACTAGCGAGTTCACCGGGGAGCTGTTTTTT. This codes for CASSVGTSEFTGELFF.